The clone carrying this T cell receptor beta chain has a count of ten or more. Its antigen is unidentified. The read ends 3 residues early relative to the CDR3; the germline J gene fills the gap. The data derive from a study of T cell clonality in common variable immunodeficiency. From germline, CDR1 is SGHTA and CDR2 FQGTGA. The CDR3 covers 14 residues. The ends were cut back, 5 bases at V and 2 bases at J, with 10 bases in the middle. Both groups were predominantly of Caucasian heritage. Each donor provided 5 to 8 ml of heparinized whole blood. The repertoire was sequenced with immunoSEQ multiplex PCR; TCRdb's copy has only in-frame clones and lacks some. The repertoire consists of about 35,000 clones, none detected only once. Regarding the study as a whole: Shared TCRbeta clones were fewer between CVID subjects than controls.

The sequenced sample consisted of peripheral blood mononuclear cells. The rearrangement joins TRBV7-3 to TRBJ1-3; a weak D match, TRBD1 (6 bases). The clonotype was recovered from a person aged 18 to 75 in good health. The CDR3 DNA, read in part, is TGTGCCAGCAGCCCCACAGGGACTGGAAACACC. It encodes CASSPTGTGNT. The entire CDR3 reads CASSPTGTGNTIYF.